The source of this TCR beta chain is a study of T cell responses to AZD1222 COVID-19 vaccine. Details on this clone: The sample contains more than one DNA sequence encoding this CDR3.

Generated by immunoSEQ multiplex PCR, the TCRdb table keeps only in-frame clones and is missing some. The data hold 100,000 to 120,000 clones, with around 93% observed a single time. The sequencing here drew on peripheral blood, taken on day 0 of AZD1222 vaccination. This clonotype was obtained from an adult in good health.

In nucleotides, the CDR3 is TGTGCCAGCAGCGTAGGAGGGGGCAATCAGCCCCAGCATTTT. It is translated as CASSVGGGNQPQHF. The chain has TRBV9 and TRBJ1-5; maybe TRBD1 (5 bases). Germline loops: CDR1 SGDLS, CDR2 YYNGEE. The CDR3 sequence is 14 residues long. V was shortened by 0 bases and J by 2 bases, with 6 bases between the two germline ends.